This TCR beta chain was found in a study of T cell repertoires in cytomegalovirus infection. As for the study in general: Well-studied HLA-B-restricted epitopes and recently identified HLA-C-restricted epitopes of CMV were both used in the study. Matching HLA type, along with CMV infection, was indicated by public TCR beta signatures. Study-level points and caveats: People with CMV and the relevant HLA were identified by cumulative public TCR beta family frequency.

Germline values: CDR1 MNHNS, CDR2 SASEGT. CDR3 length: 16 residues. TCRdb re-called the reads through MiXCR, storing one row per CDR3 protein. Among approximately 1,000,000 distinct CDR3 sequences, less than 40% were seen once, and the ten largest hold about 14%. The sample holds one count of this clonotype. Its antigen remains unidentified. A read error may produce the germline difference seen at one junction end. This sample comprised cultured CD8+ T cells from PBMCs, obtained from culture after CMV antigen stimulation. V usage is TRBV6-1 and J usage is TRBJ1-4; a possible D gene is TRBD1 (6 bases). The TCR was taken from a human donor in good health (CMV status not recorded). Some clones in this sample may be carry-over from other donors' samples. The CDR3 spells CASSEATGLANEKPFF. CDR3 DNA sequence: TGTGCCAGCAGTGAAGCCACAGGGTTGGCTAATGAAAAACCGTTTTTT.